Listed here are 17 T cell receptor beta chains from one sample, sequenced in a study of shared clonotypes between healthy human individuals. Assay used: immunoSEQ multiplex PCR; TCRdb lists only in-frame clones, some missing. The table has 2 million to 2.5 million clones, approximately 90% seen once. The sequencing input was naive CD4+ T cells from PBMCs. The subset denotes: CD45RA+ positively selected. These receptors all come from a young man in good health. Some clones in this sample may be carry-over from other donors' samples.

The CDR3 here is CASSSGLAVDTQYF. The CDR3 DNA reads as TGCGCCAGCAGCTCTGGACTAGCGGTAGATACGCAGTATTTT. The chain is built from TRBV5-1 and TRBJ2-3; 10 positions match TRBD2. Germline-derived CDR1 and CDR2 are SGHRS and YFSETQ. The CDR3 contains 14 residues. J gave up 5 bases and V 3 bases, and 3 bases lay outside the gene matches.

The chain joins TRBV7-2 to TRBJ2-5, with D unresolved. The CDR3 is 15 amino acids. In germline, CDR1 is SGHTA, CDR2 FQGNSA. Trimming left V 1 base short and J 3 bases short, with 12 bases between. The DNA for the CDR3 is TGTGCCAGCAGCTTAGAGAGACTGTCCGAAGAGACCCAGTACTTC. Protein: CASSLERLSEETQYF. The full variable domain, completed using reference TRBV7-2 and TRBJ2-5, is GAGVSQSPSNKVTEKGKDVELRCDPISGHTALYWYRQSLGQGLEFLIYFQGNSAPDKSGLPSDRFSAERTGGSVSTLTIQRTQQEDSAVYLCASSLERLSEETQYFGPGTRLLVL.

This clone was counted a single time. The J gene is TRBJ2-4, the V gene TRBV5-8; TRBD2 matches at 7 bases. This CDR3 comprises 15 residues. V dropped 1 base and J dropped 6; count of bases not matched to a gene: 7. The germline V gene has CDR1 SGHTS and CDR2 YDEGEE. For the CDR3, the DNA is TGTGCCAGCAGCTTGATTGCTAGCGGCTTAAACATTCAGTACTTC. It codes for CASSLIASGLNIQYF.

The V gene is TRBV9, the J gene TRBJ1-5; D might be TRBD1 (6 bases). Germline CDR1 SGDLS, CDR2 YYNGEE. V was cut by 0 bases and J by 4 bases, with 11 bases left in between. CDR3 size: 15 residues. As DNA, the CDR3 is TGTGCCAGCAGCGTAGGGACAGCCGATAATCAGCCCCAGCATTTT. Translated, it gives CASSVGTADNQPQHF.

The chain couples TRBV29-1 to TRBJ2-1; D is possibly TRBD2 (6 bases). Deletions cut 7 bases from V and 0 bases from J, with 13 bases between. CDR1 is SQVTM and CDR2 is ANQGSEA in the germline V gene. The CDR3 is 14 residues long. The DNA for the CDR3 is TGCAGCGCGGACCGGGACTTCTCCTACAATGAGCAGTTCTTC. Residues: CSADRDFSYNEQFF.

This clone was recorded a few times. The chain combines TRBV27 with TRBJ1-1, with no clear D. V lost 7 bases and J lost 3, with 6 bases in between. The CDR3 runs to 11 residues. Per germline, CDR1 MNHEY and CDR2 SMNVEV (reference sequence). The CDR3: CASIGDTEAFF. DNA for the CDR3: TGTGCCAGCATCGGCGACACTGAAGCTTTCTTT.

In its sample, this clone was seen once. Other DNA variants within this sample encode the same CDR3. The chain uses TRBV20-1 and TRBJ2-5, with no clear D. Germline lookup yields CDR1 DFQATT and CDR2 SNEGSKA (reference sequence). Trimming removed 6 bases at V and 3 bases at J, with 5 bases between. The CDR3 covers 10 residues. The CDR3 DNA follows: TGCAGTGCGAGCAAAGAGACCCAGTACTTC. It encodes CSASKETQYF.

This chain links TRBV5-1 with TRBJ2-5, with D possibly matching TRBD1 (5 bases). With 2 bases removed from V and 1 base from J, the gap between germline ends came to 9 bases. The CDR3 length is 14 residues. Germline V gives CDR1 SGHRS, CDR2 YFSETQ. The DNA of the CDR3 is TGCGCCAGCAGCTTCGACAGCCTCCAAGAGACCCAGTACTTC. It is translated as CASSFDSLQETQYF.

Comments on this clone: Other DNA sequences in the sample encode the same CDR3. V and J are TRBV5-1 and TRBJ2-1; tentatively, D is TRBD1 (5 bases). Germline CDR1 reads SGHRS; CDR2 reads YFSETQ. There are 12 residues in the CDR3. V lost 2 bases and J lost 7, with 7 bases in between. This CDR3 reads CASSFAGNEQFF. DNA for the CDR3: TGCGCCAGCAGCTTTGCAGGGAATGAGCAGTTCTTC.

Points on this clone: Other DNA sequences within the sample encode an identical CDR3. The gene calls are TRBV5-1 and TRBJ1-1, with D unresolved. This CDR3 contains 14 residues. V was trimmed by 4 bases and J by 1 base, leaving 11 bases between them. Germline V gene data show CDR1 as SGHRS and CDR2 as YFSETQ. The CDR3 protein is CASSLGQANTEAFF. CDR3 in DNA: TGCGCCAGCAGCCTAGGCCAGGCGAACACTGAAGCTTTCTTT. Drawing the rest from reference TRBV5-1 and TRBJ1-1, the complete variable domain is KAGVTQTPRYLIKTRGQQVTLSCSPISGHRSVSWYQQTPGQGLQFLFEYFSETQRNKGNFPGRFSGRQFSNSRSEMNVSTLELGDSALYLCASSLGQANTEAFFGQGTRLTVV.

The V and J genes are TRBV28 and TRBJ2-3; D is undetermined. There are 12 residues in the CDR3. Germline loops: CDR1 MDHEN, CDR2 SYDVKM. V lost 8 bases, J lost 4 bases, and 10 bases lay in between. The CDR3 sequence is CASLLSPDTQYF. The DNA for the CDR3 is TGTGCCAGCCTTCTGAGCCCAGATACGCAGTATTTT.

The chain joins TRBV25-1 to TRBJ1-2; 8 nucleotides match TRBD1. Per the germline V gene, CDR1 is MGHDK and CDR2 is SYGVNS. CDR3 length: 16 amino acids. With V trimmed by 5 bases and J by 5 bases, 13 bases remained unmatched. This chain's CDR3 is CASSPVTGQGVYGYTF. CDR3 coding DNA: TGTGCCAGCAGTCCTGTAACCGGACAGGGTGTTTATGGCTACACCTTC.

The chain is built from TRBV11-2 and TRBJ2-7, with 11 bases fitting TRBD2. This CDR3 contains 16 residues. Germline V gene sequence: CDR1 SGHAT, CDR2 FQNNGV. Unmatched junction bases numbered 7, after V lost 5 bases and J lost 1 base. This CDR3 reads CASSLGIAGGSYEQYF. CDR3 nucleotides: TGTGCCAGCAGCCTCGGGATAGCGGGAGGGTCCTACGAGCAGTACTTC.

The V and J genes are TRBV25-1 and TRBJ2-3; D is unresolved. The germline gives CDR1 MGHDK, CDR2 SYGVNS. Trimming shortened V by 7 bases and J by 2 bases, and 10 bases separated the two germline ends. This CDR3 spans 13 amino acids. The chain's CDR3 is CASKRSFTDTQYF. CDR3 in DNA: TGTGCCAGCAAGAGGTCTTTCACAGATACGCAGTATTTT.

V usage is TRBV6-5 and J usage is TRBJ2-3; unclear D gene. The CDR3 extends over 16 amino acids. V lost 2 bases, J lost 8 bases, and 20 bases lay in between. The germline gives CDR1 MNHEY, CDR2 SVGAGI. The CDR3 bases are TGTGCCAGCAGTTACCGACAATTAGGTGGGGTCGTTACGCAGTATTTT. Its protein is CASSYRQLGGVVTQYF.

The rearrangement joins TRBV25-1 to TRBJ2-7, with D perhaps matching TRBD2 (6 bases). The V end was cut by 8 bases, the J end by 0 bases, with 14 bases between. Germline V gene lookup returns CDR1 MGHDK and CDR2 SYGVNS. This CDR3 region has 14 residues. CDR3 bases: TGTGCCAGCGCGTTGGGGGGAAGCTCCTACGAGCAGTACTTC. Translating it yields CASALGGSSYEQYF.

Regarding this clone: Other DNA sequences in this sample translate to the same CDR3. The chain links TRBV11-3 to TRBJ2-1; D might be TRBD2 (5 bases). Per germline, CDR1 SGHNT and CDR2 YENEEA. V lost 5 bases to trimming and J lost 1 base, with 9 bases between them. The CDR3 is 14 residues long. CDR3 protein: CASSPRGSYNEQFF. The CDR3 coding sequence is TGTGCCAGCAGCCCCCGGGGATCCTACAATGAGCAGTTCTTC.